The entry below gives a single T cell receptor beta chain sequence along with its context. Antigen unknown. MiXCR was run by TCRdb on the reads, yielding one entry per CDR3 protein. Here the sample spans fewer than 350,000 distinct CDR3 sequences, 17% being singletons. This entry is derived from a study of T cell repertoires in cytomegalovirus infection. Overall study context: Both a matching HLA type and CMV infection were indicated by public TCR beta signatures.

Findings of the study overall: CMV-specific HLA-C-restricted TCR beta clonotypes dominated the ex vivo response. There were carriers of CMV plus the relevant HLA, and cumulative public TCR beta family frequency identified them.

Trimming pared 0 bases from V and 7 bases from J, leaving 13 bases between. There are 15 residues in the CDR3. CDR1 ENHRY and CDR2 SYGVKD come from the germline V gene. The chain links TRBV10-3 to TRBJ1-5; D may be TRBD1 (6 bases). The receptor was isolated from a human donor in good health (CMV status not recorded). Some clones in this sample may be carry-over from other donors' samples. Material for sequencing was PBMCs. CDR3 bases: TGTGCCATCAGTGAGTCGGGCCAGGGGAAGCAGCCCCAGCATTTT. Its protein product is CAISESGQGKQPQHF.